This T cell receptor beta chain was sequenced for a study of blood T cell repertoires in COVID-19. Study-level information: Researchers got acute and convalescent COVID-19 samples from the United States, Italy and Spain. In each case, the material was cDNA or gDNA derived from T cells, B-cell-depleted T cells, or PBMCs.

CDR3 length: 16 amino acids. V lost 4 bases to trimming and J lost 0 bases; unmatched junction nucleotides: 5. Germline CDR1 and CDR2: SGHRS and YFSETQ. Source study methods: From reference gene primer amplification, estimates of nucleated cell counts were derived. Clones were sequenced by immunoSEQ multiplex PCR, and TCRdb holds only the in-frame ones, with some missing. The V and J calls and clone size come from that table; D and trimming were worked out from the DNA. The data show over 85,000 clones, with 88% seen just once and over 3% held by the top ten. The receptor's source is a woman in her fifties or sixties with acute or convalescent COVID-19. This chain uses TRBV5-1 with TRBJ2-3; 10 nucleotides agree with TRBD2. Sequenced sample: peripheral blood. The CDR3 DNA follows: TGCGCCAGCAGCGTCGGACTAGCGGCGAGCACAGATACGCAGTATTTT. Protein product: CASSVGLAASTDTQYF.